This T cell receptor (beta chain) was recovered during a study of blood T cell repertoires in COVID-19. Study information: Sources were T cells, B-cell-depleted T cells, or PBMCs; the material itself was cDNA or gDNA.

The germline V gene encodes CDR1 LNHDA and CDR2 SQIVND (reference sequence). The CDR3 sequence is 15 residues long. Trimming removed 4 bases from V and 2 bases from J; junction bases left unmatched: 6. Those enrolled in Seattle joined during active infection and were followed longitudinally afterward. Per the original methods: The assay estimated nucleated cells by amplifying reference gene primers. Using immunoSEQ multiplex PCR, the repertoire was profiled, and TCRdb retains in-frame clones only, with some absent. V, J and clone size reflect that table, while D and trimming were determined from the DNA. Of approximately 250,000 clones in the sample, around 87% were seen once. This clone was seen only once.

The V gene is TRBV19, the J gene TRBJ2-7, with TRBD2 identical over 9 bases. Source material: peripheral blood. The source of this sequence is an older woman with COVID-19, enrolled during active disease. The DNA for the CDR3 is TGTGCCAGTAGTAGCGGCGGGAGGGCCCCCTACGAGCAGTACTTC. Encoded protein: CASSSGGRAPYEQYF.